Following are 22 T cell receptor beta chains from one sample sequenced in a study of identical twins. TCRdb re-derived calls from the 5' RACE reads in MiXCR, one entry per CDR3 protein. This sample carries about 900,000 distinct CDR3 sequences, about 12% of them seen once, and the ten largest clones take about 1.6%. These data also featured in a second study, about yellow fever vaccine responses in identical twins.

The material sequenced was PBMCs. These receptor sequences come from a woman aged 18-29 years in good health.

There are a few counts of this clonotype. V is TRBV29-1 and J is TRBJ2-5, with 7 bases lining up with TRBD1. Unmatched junction bases numbered 6, after V lost 3 bases and J lost 5 bases. The CDR3 is made up of 13 amino acids. Looked up from germline, CDR1 is SQVTM and CDR2 is ANQGSEA. The CDR3 loop is CSVDSTGWETQYF. The DNA for the CDR3 is TGCAGCGTTGATTCGACAGGGTGGGAGACCCAGTACTTC.

The J gene is TRBJ2-1, the V gene TRBV6-1, with TRBD2 matching over 12 bases. The CDR3 is made up of 19 amino acids. The trim removed 5 bases at V and 0 bases at J, leaving 11 bases unmatched. CDR1 MNHNS and CDR2 SASEGT come from the germline V gene. The CDR3 spells CASSPVGLAGTPSYNEQFF. CDR3 DNA sequence: TGTGCCAGCAGTCCAGTCGGACTAGCGGGGACACCCTCCTACAATGAGCAGTTCTTC.

This clonotype was seen more than once but under ten times. The rearrangement joins TRBV24-1 to TRBJ2-2, with D perhaps matching TRBD2 (6 bases). Germline V gene lookup returns CDR1 KGHDR and CDR2 SFDVKD. The ends were cut back, 6 bases at V and 5 bases at J, with 12 bases in the middle. The length of the CDR3 is 14 residues. CDR3 in DNA: TGTGCCACCAGTCGCGTTGGGGGGACCGGGGAGCTGTTTTTT. This encodes CATSRVGGTGELFF.

This clonotype turned up a few times. The chain recombines TRBV28 with TRBJ2-7; D remains ambiguous. Trimming stripped 6 bases from V and 1 base from J, with 16 bases between. The CDR3 spans 15 residues. Looked up from germline, CDR1 is MDHEN and CDR2 is SYDVKM. The CDR3 DNA sequence: TGTGCCAGCAGGGTCAGACTGGCAAAGTCCTACGAGCAGTACGTC. Protein product: CASRVRLAKSYEQYV.

V usage is TRBV2 and J usage is TRBJ2-1; D is unclear. The CDR3 loop spans 15 amino acids. Trimming left V 4 bases short and J 1 base short, with 11 bases between. Germline CDR1 reads SNHLY; CDR2 reads FYNNEI. CDR3 sequence reads: CASSVDTVSYNEQFF. CDR3 DNA: TGTGCCAGCAGTGTGGATACGGTTTCCTACAATGAGCAGTTCTTC. The full variable domain, with the rest looked up from reference TRBV2 and TRBJ2-1, is EPEVTQTPSHQVTQMGQEVILRCVPISNHLYFYWYRQILGQKVEFLVSFYNNEISEKSEIFDDQFSVERPDGSNFTLKIRSTKLEDSAMYFCASSVDTVSYNEQFFGPGTRLTVL.

This chain links TRBV3-1 with TRBJ2-5; D possibly matches TRBD1 or TRBD2 (5 bases each). The CDR3 has 16 residues. Germline loops: CDR1 LGHDT, CDR2 YNNKEL (reference sequence). V shed 0 bases and J shed 0 bases, with 11 bases lying between them. DNA for the CDR3: TGTGCCAGCAGCCAAGATGGGACGGGGAACCAAGAGACCCAGTACTTC. It encodes CASSQDGTGNQETQYF.

This clonotype has just one count. The V call is TRBV7-3, the J call TRBJ2-1; 10 bases line up with TRBD2. Germline-derived CDR1 and CDR2 are SGHTA and FQGTGA. V lost 3 bases and J lost 5; bases outside the gene matches: 4. This CDR3 is 15 amino acids long. The CDR3 sequence is CASSFGLAEHNEQFF. The CDR3, as DNA: TGTGCCAGCAGCTTCGGACTAGCGGAGCACAATGAGCAGTTCTTC.

V is TRBV20-1 and J is TRBJ2-4, with a possible D match to TRBD1 (6 bases). V was cut by 4 bases and J by 0 bases, with 13 bases left in between. Germline CDR1 is DFQATT and CDR2 is SNEGSKA (reference sequence). This CDR3 spans 15 amino acids. The CDR3 DNA is TGCAGTGCTAATCCGGGACACCTAGCCAAAAACATTCAGTACTTC. The encoded protein is CSANPGHLAKNIQYF.

This clonotype was recorded a few times. The chain carries TRBV11-3 and TRBJ2-5; possible D gene TRBD2, 6 bases. Trimming took off 3 bases at V and 5 bases at J, with 10 bases between the two ends. The CDR3 is made up of 13 amino acids. Germline values: CDR1 SGHNT, CDR2 YENEEA. In DNA, the CDR3 is TGTGCCAGCAGCTTGGGGGACTTGGAGACCCAGTACTTC. This sequence encodes CASSLGDLETQYF.

CDR3 nucleotides: TGTGCCACCAGCGGGGGGGGAGGGATGACCGGGGAGCTGTTTTTT. It yields the protein CATSGGGGMTGELFF. This rearrangement joins TRBV15 to TRBJ2-2, with 7 positions matching TRBD2. The trim removed 5 bases at V and 5 bases at J, leaving 8 bases unmatched. Germline values: CDR1 LNHNV, CDR2 YYDKDF (reference sequence). The CDR3 sequence is 15 residues long.

The sample holds a few counts of this clonotype. The V gene is TRBV7-9, the J gene TRBJ2-1; 9 bases align to TRBD2. There are 15 residues in the CDR3. V was clipped by 1 base and J by 8 bases; unmatched bases: 6. Germline loops: CDR1 SEHNR, CDR2 FQNEAQ (reference sequence). The CDR3, as DNA: TGTGCCAGCAGCTTAGGTAGCGGGAGAGGCTATGAGCAGTTCTTC. It yields the protein CASSLGSGRGYEQFF.

This clonotype has just a few counts. V gene TRBV25-1 combines with J gene TRBJ2-1, with 9 bases identical to TRBD2. The CDR3 is 13 amino acids. V trimming: 8 bases; J trimming: 6 bases; junction bases outside the gene matches: 5. Germline lookup yields CDR1 MGHDK and CDR2 SYGVNS. CDR3 region: CASWSGGFNEQFF. The CDR3 DNA sequence: TGTGCCAGCTGGAGCGGGGGGTTCAATGAGCAGTTCTTC.

Details on this clonotype: Sequence at one end of the junction differs from germline and may be a read error. The V call is TRBV20-1, the J call TRBJ1-1, with no clear D. The CDR3 runs to 13 residues. CDR1 and CDR2 (germline): DFQATT, SNEGSKA (reference sequence). The CDR3 DNA reads as TGCAGTGCTAGGGCCTCCTTGAACACTGAAGCCTTCTTT. It yields the protein CSARASLNTEAFF.

The rearrangement links TRBV2 to TRBJ2-7; TRBD2 aligns across 14 bases. The junction had 5 bases not matched to a gene; V was cut back by 1 base and J by 6 bases. Per germline, CDR1 SNHLY and CDR2 FYNNEI. This CDR3 is 16 amino acids long. The CDR3 loop is CASSEVGLAGVGEQYF. The DNA of the CDR3 is TGTGCCAGCAGTGAAGTGGGACTAGCGGGAGTCGGCGAGCAGTACTTC.

This chain links TRBV5-1 with TRBJ2-1; 9 positions agree with TRBD2. The CDR3 is 15 amino acids. V shed 5 bases and J 3 bases; nucleotides not matched to a gene: 6. Germline V CDR1 and CDR2: SGHRS, YFSETQ. CDR3 sequence reads: CASSSAGGLYNEQFF. The CDR3 DNA reads as TGCGCCAGCAGTTCAGCGGGAGGCCTCTACAATGAGCAGTTCTTC.

The CDR3 loop reads CASSAGTHNSPLHF. The CDR3 DNA reads as TGTGCCAGCAGTGCCGGGACACACAATTCACCCCTCCACTTT. The chain joins TRBV12-3 or TRBV12-4 to TRBJ1-6; tentative D call: TRBD1 (6 bases). The CDR3 covers 14 residues. Trimming took 5 bases from V and 7 from J, leaving 12 bases between them.

Only a few counts were recorded for this clonotype. The rearrangement uses TRBV6-2 or TRBV6-3 and TRBJ2-5, with D hard to call. Trimming cost V 2 bases and J 5 bases, with 6 bases left between them. This CDR3 is built from 12 residues. Per germline, CDR1 MNHEY and CDR2 SVGEGT. The CDR3, as DNA: TGTGCCAGCAGTTACCCGAGCGAGACCCAGTACTTC. Protein: CASSYPSETQYF.

The V call is TRBV15, the J call TRBJ2-5, with D possibly being TRBD2 (6 bases). This CDR3 comprises 15 residues. In germline, CDR1 is LNHNV, CDR2 YYDKDF (reference sequence). Trimming pared 0 bases from V and 1 base from J, leaving 9 bases between. The CDR3 here is CATSRDGGAQETQYF. The CDR3 nucleotides are TGTGCCACCAGCAGAGATGGCGGGGCCCAAGAGACCCAGTACTTC.

This clonotype was recorded many times. This chain uses TRBV5-1 with TRBJ1-1, with D possibly TRBD1 on 6 matching bases. CDR3 size: 15 residues. Germline V lookup: CDR1 SGHRS, CDR2 YFSETQ. Trimming pared 4 bases from V and 1 base from J, leaving 14 bases between. The CDR3 loop is CASSRTADWNTEAFF. CDR3 nucleotide sequence: TGCGCCAGCAGCAGGACAGCCGACTGGAACACTGAAGCTTTCTTT.

In its sample, this clonotype was seen a few times. The chain recombines TRBV12-3 or TRBV12-4 with TRBJ1-5; unclear D gene. The CDR3 runs to 15 residues. Between the trimmed V and J ends, which lost 3 bases and 1 base, there was a span of 10 bases. In DNA form, the CDR3 reads TGTGCCAGCAGTTTCGGGAGGTCCAGCAATCAGCCCCAGCATTTT. Its protein is CASSFGRSSNQPQHF.

This clonotype was recorded a few times. The rearrangement links TRBV18 to TRBJ2-2; D remains ambiguous. The CDR3 is 13 residues long. The V and J ends lost 3 bases and 7 bases respectively, with 9 bases between them. From germline, CDR1 is KGHSH and CDR2 LQKENI. The CDR3 DNA reads as TGTGCCAGCTCACCGAACACACACGGGGAGCTGTTTTTT. Amino acid sequence: CASSPNTHGELFF.

This clonotype has a handful of counts. The V call is TRBV12-3 or TRBV12-4, the J call TRBJ2-2, with D tentatively TRBD2 (6 bases). This CDR3 is built from 16 residues. The ends were cut back, 7 bases at V and 3 bases at J, with 18 bases in the middle. This CDR3 reads CASTPSGGWDTGELFF. The CDR3 DNA follows: TGTGCCAGCACCCCGAGCGGAGGGTGGGACACCGGGGAGCTGTTTTTT.